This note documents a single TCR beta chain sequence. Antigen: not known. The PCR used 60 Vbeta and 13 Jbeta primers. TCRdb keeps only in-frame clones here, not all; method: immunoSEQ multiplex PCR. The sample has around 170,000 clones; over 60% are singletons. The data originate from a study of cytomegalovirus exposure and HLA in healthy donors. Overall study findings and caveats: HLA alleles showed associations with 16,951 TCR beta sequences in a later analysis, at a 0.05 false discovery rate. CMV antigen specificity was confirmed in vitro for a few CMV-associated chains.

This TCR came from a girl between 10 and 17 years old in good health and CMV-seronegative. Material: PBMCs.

The CDR3 region is CASSPPQGARETQYF. As DNA, the CDR3 is TGTGCCAGCTCACCACCACAGGGGGCTAGAGAGACCCAGTACTTC. This chain joins TRBV18 and TRBJ2-5; TRBD1 aligns across 9 bases. The CDR3 is 15 amino acids. V trimming: 0 bases; J trimming: 4 bases; junction bases outside the gene matches: 3. From germline, CDR1 is KGHSH and CDR2 LQKENI.